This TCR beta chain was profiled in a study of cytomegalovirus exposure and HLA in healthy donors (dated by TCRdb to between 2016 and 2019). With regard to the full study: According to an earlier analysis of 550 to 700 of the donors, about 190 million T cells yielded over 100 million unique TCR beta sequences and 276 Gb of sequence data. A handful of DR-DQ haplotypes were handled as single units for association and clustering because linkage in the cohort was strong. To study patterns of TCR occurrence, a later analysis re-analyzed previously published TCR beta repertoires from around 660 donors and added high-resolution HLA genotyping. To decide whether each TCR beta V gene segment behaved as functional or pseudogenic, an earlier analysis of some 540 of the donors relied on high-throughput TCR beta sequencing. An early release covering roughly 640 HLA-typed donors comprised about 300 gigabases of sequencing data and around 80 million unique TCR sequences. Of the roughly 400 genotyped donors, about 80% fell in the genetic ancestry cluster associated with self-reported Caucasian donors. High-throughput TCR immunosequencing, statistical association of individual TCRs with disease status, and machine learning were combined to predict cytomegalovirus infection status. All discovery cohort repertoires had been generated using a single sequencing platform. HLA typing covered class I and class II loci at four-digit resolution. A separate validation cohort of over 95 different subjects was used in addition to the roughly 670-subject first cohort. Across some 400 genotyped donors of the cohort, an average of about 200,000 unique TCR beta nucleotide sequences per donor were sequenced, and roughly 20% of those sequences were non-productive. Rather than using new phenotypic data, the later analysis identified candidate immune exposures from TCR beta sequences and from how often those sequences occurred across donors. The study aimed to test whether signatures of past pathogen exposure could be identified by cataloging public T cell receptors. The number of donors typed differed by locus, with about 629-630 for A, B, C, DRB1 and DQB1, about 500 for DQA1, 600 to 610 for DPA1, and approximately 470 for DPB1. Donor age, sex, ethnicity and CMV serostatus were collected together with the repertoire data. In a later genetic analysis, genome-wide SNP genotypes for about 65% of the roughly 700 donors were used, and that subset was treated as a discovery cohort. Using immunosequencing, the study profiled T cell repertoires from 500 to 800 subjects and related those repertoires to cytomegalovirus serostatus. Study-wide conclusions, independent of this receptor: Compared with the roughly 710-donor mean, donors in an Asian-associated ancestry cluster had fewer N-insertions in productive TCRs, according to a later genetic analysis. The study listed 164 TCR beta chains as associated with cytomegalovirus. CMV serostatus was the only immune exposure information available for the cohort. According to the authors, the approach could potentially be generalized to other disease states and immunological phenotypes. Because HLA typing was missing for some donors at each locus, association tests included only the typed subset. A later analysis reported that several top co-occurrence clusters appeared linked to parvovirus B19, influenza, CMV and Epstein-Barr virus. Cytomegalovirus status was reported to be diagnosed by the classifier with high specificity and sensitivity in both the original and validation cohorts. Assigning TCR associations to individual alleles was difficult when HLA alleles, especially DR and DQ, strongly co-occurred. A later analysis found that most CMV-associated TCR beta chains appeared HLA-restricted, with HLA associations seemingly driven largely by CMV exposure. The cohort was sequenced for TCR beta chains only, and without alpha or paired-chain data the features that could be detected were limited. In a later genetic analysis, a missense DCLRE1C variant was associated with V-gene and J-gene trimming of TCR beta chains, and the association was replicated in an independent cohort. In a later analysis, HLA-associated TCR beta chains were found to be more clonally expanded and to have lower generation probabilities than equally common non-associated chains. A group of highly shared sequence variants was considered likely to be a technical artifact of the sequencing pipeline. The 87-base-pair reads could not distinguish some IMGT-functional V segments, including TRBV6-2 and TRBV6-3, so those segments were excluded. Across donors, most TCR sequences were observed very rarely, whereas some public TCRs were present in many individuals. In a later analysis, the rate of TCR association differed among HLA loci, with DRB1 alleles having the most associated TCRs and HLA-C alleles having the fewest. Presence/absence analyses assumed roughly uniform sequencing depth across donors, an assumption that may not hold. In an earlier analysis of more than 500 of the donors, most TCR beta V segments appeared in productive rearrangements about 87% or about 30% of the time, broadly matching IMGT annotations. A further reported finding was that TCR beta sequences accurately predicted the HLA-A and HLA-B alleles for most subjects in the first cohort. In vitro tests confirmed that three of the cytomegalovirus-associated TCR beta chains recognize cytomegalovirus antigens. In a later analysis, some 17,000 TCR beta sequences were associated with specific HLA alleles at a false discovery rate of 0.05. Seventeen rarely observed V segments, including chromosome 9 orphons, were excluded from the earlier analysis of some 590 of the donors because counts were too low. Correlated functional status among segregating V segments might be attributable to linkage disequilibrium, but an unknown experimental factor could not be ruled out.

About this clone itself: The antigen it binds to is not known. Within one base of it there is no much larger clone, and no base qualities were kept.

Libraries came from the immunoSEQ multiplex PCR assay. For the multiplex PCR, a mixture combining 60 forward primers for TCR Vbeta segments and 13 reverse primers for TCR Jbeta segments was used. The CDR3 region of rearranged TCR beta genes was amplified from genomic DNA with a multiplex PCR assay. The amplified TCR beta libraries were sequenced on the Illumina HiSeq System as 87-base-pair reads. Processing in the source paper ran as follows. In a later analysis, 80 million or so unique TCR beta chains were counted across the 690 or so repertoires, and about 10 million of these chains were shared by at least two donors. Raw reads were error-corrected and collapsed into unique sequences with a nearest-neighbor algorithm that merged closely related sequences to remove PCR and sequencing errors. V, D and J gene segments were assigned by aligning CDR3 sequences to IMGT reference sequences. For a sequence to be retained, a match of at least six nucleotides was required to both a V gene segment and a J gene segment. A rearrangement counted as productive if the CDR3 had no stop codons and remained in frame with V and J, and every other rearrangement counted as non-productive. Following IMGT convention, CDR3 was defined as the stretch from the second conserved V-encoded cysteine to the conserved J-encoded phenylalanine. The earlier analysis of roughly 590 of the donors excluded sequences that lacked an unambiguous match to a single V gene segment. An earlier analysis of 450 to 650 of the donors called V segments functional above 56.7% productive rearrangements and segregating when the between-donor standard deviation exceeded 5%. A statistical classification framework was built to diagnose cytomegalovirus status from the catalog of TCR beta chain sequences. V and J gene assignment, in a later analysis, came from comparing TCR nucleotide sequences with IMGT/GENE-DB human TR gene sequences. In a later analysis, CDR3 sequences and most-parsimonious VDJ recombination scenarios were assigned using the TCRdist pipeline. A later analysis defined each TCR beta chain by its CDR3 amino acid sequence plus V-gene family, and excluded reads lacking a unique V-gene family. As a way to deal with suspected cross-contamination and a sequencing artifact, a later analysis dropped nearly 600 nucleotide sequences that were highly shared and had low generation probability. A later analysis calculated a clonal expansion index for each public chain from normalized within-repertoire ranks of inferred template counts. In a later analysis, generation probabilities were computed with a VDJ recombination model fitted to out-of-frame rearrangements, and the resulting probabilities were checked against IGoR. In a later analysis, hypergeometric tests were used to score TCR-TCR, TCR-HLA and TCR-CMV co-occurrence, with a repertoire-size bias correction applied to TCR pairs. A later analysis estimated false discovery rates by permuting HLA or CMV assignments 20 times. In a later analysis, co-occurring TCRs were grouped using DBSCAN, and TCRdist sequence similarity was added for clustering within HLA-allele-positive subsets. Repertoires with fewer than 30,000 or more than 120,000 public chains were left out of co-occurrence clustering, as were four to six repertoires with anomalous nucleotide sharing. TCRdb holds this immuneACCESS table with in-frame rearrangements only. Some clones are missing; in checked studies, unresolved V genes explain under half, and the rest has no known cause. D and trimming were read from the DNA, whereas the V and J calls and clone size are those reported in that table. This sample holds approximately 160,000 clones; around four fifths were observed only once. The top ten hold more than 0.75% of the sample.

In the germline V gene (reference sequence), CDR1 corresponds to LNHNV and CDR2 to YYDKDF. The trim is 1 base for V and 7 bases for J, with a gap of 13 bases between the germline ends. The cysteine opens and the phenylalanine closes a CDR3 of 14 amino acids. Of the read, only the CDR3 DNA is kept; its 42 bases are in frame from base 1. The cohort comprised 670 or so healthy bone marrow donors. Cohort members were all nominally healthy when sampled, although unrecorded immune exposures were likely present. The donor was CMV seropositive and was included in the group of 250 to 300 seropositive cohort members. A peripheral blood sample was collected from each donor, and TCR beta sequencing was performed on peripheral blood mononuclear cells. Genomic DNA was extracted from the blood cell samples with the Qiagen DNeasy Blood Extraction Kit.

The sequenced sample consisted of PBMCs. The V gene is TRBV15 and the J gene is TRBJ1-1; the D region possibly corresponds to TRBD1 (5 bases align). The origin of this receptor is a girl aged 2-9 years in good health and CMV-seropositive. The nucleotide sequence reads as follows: TGTGCCACCAGCAGAGCAGGGTTCGAAAATGAAGCTTTCTTT. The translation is CATSRAGFENEAFF.